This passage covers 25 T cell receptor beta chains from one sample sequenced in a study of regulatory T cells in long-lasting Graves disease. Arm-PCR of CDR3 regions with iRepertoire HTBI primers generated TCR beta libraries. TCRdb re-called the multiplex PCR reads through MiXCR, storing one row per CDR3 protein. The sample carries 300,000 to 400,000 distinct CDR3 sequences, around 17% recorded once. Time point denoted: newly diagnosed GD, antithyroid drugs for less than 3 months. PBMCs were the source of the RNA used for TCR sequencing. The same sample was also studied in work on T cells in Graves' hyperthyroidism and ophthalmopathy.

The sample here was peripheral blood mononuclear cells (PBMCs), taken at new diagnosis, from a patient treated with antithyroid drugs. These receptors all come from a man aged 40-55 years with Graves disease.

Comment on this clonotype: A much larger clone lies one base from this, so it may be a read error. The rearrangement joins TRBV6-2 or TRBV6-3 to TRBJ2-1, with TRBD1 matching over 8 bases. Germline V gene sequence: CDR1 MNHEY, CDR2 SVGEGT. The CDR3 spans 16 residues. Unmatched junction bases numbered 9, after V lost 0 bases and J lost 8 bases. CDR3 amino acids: CASSYSWTGRYDEQFF. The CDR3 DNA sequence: TGTGCCAGCAGTTACTCGTGGACAGGGCGGTACGATGAGCAGTTCTTC.

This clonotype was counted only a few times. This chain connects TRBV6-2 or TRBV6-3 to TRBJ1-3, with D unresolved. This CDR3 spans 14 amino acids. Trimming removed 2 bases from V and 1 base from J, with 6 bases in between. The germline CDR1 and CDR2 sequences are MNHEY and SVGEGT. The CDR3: CASSYGVSGNTIYF. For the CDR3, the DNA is TGTGCCAGCAGTTACGGTGTTTCTGGAAACACCATATATTTT.

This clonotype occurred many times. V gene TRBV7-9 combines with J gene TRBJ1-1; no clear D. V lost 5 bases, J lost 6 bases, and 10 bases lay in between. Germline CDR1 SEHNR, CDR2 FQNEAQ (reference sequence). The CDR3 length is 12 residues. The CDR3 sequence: CASSLYVSEAFF. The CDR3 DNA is TGTGCCAGCAGCCTCTACGTCTCTGAAGCTTTCTTT.

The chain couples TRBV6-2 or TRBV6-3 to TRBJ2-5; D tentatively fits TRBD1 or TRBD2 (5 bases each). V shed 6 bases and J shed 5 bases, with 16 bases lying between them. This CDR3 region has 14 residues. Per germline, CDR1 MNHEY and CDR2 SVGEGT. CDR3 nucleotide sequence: TGTGCCAGCAGAAACAGAGGGACCTTCGAGACCCAGTACTTC. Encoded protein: CASRNRGTFETQYF.

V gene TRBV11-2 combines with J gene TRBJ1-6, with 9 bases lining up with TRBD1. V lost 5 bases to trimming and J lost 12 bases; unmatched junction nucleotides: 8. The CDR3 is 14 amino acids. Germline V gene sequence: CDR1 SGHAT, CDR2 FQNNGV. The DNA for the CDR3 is TGTGCCAGCAGCCGTGGGACAGGGTTTAGACCCCTCCACTTT. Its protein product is CASSRGTGFRPLHF. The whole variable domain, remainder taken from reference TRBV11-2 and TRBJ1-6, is EAGVAQSPRYKIIEKRQSVAFWCNPISGHATLYWYQQILGQGPKLLIQFQNNGVVDDSQLPKDRFSAERLKGVDSTLKIQPAKLEDSAVYLCASSRGTGFRPLHFGNGTRLTVT.

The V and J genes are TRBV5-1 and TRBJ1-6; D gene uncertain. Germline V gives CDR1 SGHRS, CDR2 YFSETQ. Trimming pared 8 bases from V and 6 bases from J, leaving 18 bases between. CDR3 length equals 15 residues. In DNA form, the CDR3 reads TGCGCCAGTGGCTTGGCCTTTGGAAGTAATTCACCCCTCCACTTT. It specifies CASGLAFGSNSPLHF.

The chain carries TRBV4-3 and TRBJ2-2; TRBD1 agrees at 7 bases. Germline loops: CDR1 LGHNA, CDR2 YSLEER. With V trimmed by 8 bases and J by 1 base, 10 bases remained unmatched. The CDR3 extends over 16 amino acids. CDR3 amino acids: CASGVDGTENTGELFF. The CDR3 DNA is TGCGCCAGCGGGGTCGACGGGACAGAGAACACCGGGGAGCTGTTTTTT.

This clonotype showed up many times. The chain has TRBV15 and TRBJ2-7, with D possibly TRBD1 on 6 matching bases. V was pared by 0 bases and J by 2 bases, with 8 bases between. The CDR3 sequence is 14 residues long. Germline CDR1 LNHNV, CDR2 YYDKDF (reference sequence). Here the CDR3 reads CATSRDRGPYEQYF. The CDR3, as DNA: TGTGCCACCAGCAGAGACAGGGGTCCCTACGAGCAGTACTTC.

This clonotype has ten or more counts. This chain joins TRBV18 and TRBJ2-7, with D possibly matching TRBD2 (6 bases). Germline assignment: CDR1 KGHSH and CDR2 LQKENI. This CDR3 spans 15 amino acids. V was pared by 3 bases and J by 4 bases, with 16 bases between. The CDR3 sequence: CASSPAPAGGYEQYF. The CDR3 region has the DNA TGTGCCAGCTCACCGGCCCCAGCGGGCGGGTACGAGCAGTACTTC.

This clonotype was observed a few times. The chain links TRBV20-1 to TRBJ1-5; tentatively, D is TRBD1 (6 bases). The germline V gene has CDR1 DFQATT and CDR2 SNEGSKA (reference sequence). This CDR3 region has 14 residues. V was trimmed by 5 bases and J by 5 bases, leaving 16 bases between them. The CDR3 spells CSARFGQWDQPQHF. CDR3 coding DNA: TGCAGTGCTCGCTTCGGACAGTGGGATCAGCCCCAGCATTTT.

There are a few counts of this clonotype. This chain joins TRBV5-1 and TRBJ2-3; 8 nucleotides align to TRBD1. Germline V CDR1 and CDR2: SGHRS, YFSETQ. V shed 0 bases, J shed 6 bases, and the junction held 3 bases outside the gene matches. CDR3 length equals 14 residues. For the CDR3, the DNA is TGCGCCAGCAGCTTGGAGGACAGGGCCGATACGCAGTATTTT. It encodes CASSLEDRADTQYF. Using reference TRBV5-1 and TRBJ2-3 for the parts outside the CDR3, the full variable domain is KAGVTQTPRYLIKTRGQQVTLSCSPISGHRSVSWYQQTPGQGLQFLFEYFSETQRNKGNFPGRFSGRQFSNSRSEMNVSTLELGDSALYLCASSLEDRADTQYFGPGTRLTVL.

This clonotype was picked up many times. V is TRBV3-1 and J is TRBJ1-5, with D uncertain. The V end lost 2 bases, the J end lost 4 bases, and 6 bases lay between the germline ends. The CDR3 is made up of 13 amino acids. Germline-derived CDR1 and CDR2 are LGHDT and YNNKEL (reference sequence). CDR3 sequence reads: CASSQTENQPQHF. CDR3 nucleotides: TGTGCCAGCAGCCAAACTGAAAATCAGCCCCAGCATTTT.

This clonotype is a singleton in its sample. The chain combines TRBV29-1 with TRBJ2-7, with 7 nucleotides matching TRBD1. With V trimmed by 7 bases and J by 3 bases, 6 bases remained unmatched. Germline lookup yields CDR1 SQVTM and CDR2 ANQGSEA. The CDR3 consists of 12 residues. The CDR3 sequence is CSARTGNYEQYF. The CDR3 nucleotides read TGCAGCGCCCGGACAGGAAACTACGAGCAGTACTTC.

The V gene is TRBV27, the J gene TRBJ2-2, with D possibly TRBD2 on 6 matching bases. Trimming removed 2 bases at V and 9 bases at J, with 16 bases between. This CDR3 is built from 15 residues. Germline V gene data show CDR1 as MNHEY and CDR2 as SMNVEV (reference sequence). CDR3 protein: CASSLGGSLSRELFF. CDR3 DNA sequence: TGTGCCAGCAGTTTAGGGGGGTCGTTGTCCCGGGAGCTGTTTTTT.

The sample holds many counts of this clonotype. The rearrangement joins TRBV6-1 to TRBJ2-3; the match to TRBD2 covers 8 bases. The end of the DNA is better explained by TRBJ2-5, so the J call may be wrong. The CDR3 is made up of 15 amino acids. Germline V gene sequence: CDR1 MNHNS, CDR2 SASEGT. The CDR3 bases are TGTGCCAGCAATTTTTTAGCGGGACTTGGTGAGACCCAGTACTTC. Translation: CASNFLAGLGETQYF.

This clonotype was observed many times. The CDR3 DNA is TGTGCCAGCAGCTTAACAGGGTCCCCGAACACCGGGGAGCTGTTTTTT. Residues: CASSLTGSPNTGELFF. This chain uses TRBV5-5 with TRBJ2-2; the D gene is possibly TRBD1 (6 bases). Per the germline V gene, CDR1 is SGHKS and CDR2 is YYEKEE (reference sequence). Trimming pared 2 bases from V and 0 bases from J, leaving 11 bases between. The CDR3 is made up of 16 amino acids.

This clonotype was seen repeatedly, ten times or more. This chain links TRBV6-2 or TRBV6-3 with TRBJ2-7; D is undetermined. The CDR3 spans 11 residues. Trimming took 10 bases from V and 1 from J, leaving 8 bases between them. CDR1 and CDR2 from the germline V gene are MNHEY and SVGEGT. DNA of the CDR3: TGTGCCACCTCCCGGTCCTACGAGCAGTACTTC. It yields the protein CATSRSYEQYF.

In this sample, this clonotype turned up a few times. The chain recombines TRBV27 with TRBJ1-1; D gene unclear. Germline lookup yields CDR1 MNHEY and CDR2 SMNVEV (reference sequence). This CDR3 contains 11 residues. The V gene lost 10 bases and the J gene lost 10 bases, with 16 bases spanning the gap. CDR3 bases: TGTGCCACCTTCATGGCGGGTATAGCTTTCTTT. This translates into CATFMAGIAFF.

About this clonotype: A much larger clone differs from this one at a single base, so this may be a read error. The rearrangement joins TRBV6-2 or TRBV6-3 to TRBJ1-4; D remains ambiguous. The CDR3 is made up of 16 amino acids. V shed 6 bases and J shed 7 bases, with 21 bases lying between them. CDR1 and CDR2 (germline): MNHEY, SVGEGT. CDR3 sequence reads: CASRKLVPRRSEKLFF. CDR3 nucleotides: TGTGCCAGCAGGAAATTAGTCCCGCGCAGAAGTGAAAAACTGTTTTTT.

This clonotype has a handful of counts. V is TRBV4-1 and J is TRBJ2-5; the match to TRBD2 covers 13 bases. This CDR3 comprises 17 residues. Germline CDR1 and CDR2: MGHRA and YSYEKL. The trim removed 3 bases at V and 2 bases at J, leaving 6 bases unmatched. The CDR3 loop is CASSQDRLAGGQETQYF. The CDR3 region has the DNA TGCGCCAGCAGCCAGGACCGACTAGCGGGGGGTCAAGAGACCCAGTACTTC.

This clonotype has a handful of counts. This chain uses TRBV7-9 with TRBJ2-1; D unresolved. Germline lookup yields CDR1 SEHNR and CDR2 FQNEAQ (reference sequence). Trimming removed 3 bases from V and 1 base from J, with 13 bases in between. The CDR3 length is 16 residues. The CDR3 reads CASSFLLQSSYNEQFF. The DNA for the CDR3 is TGTGCCAGCAGCTTCCTTCTCCAGAGTTCCTACAATGAGCAGTTCTTC.

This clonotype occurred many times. CDR3 sequence reads: CASRGQLGYSPLHF. The CDR3 DNA sequence: TGTGCCAGCAGGGGACAGTTGGGATATTCACCCCTCCACTTT. The genes are TRBV7-9 and TRBJ1-6; 7 bases map to TRBD1. V lost 6 bases to trimming and J lost 8 bases; unmatched junction nucleotides: 7. Germline values: CDR1 SEHNR, CDR2 FQNEAQ (reference sequence). This CDR3 region has 14 residues.

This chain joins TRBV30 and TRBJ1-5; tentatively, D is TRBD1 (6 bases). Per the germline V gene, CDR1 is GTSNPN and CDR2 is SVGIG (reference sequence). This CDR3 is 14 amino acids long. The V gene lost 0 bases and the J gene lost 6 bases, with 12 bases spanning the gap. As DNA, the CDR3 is TGTGCCTGGAGTGTAGTGGGGGCTAGTCAGCCCCAGCATTTT. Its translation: CAWSVVGASQPQHF.

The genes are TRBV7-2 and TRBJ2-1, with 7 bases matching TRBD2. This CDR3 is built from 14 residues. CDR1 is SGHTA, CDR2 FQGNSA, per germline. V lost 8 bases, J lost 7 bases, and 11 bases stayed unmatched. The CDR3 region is CASHLGREKNEQFF. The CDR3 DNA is TGTGCCAGCCACCTCGGGCGGGAGAAGAATGAGCAGTTCTTC.

CDR3 nucleotide sequence: TGCGCCAGCAGCTCCCCCGGGACGGGAAAGTACGAGCAGTACTTC. Its protein is CASSSPGTGKYEQYF. V gene TRBV5-1 combines with J gene TRBJ2-7; either TRBD1 or TRBD2 may fit D (5 bases each). In germline, CDR1 is SGHRS, CDR2 YFSETQ. This CDR3 has 15 amino acids. Trimming stripped 3 bases from V and 4 bases from J, with 17 bases between.